The 9 T cell receptor beta chains given below trace back to one sample, sequenced in a study of blood T cell repertoires in COVID-19. Here immunoSEQ multiplex PCR was the method, and the copy in TCRdb shows in-frame clones only, minus some. The table lists 400,000 to 450,000 clones, over 85% of them singletons. The material sequenced was peripheral blood. These receptors were collected from a man between 18 and 29 years old with COVID-19, enrolled during active disease.

The chain is built from TRBV3-1 (or the pseudogene TRBV3-2) and TRBJ2-7, with 7 bases aligning to TRBD2. This CDR3 has 15 residues. The germline CDR1 and CDR2 sequences are LGHDT and YNNKEL (reference sequence). The V gene end was trimmed by 4 bases and the J gene end by 2 bases; junction bases not matched to a gene: 8. CDR3 sequence (DNA): TGTGCCAGCAGCCCTGGTCTAGCGGCCGCCTACGAGCAGTACTTC. This sequence encodes CASSPGLAAAYEQYF.

This clone was seen once. Different DNA sequences within this sample yield the same CDR3. J is TRBJ2-3 and V is TRBV18; 9 bases fit TRBD1. Germline V gene lookup returns CDR1 KGHSH and CDR2 LQKENI. The CDR3 consists of 14 residues. The junction had 1 base not matched to a gene; V was cut back by 3 bases and J by 3 bases. Written as DNA, the CDR3 is TGTGCCAGCTCACCGGGACAGGGAACAGATACGCAGTATTTT. Protein sequence: CASSPGQGTDTQYF.

The chain carries TRBV6-5 and TRBJ2-7; D possibly corresponds to TRBD2 (6 bases). The V end was cut by 7 bases, the J end by 3 bases, with 16 bases between. The V gene's germline CDR1 is MNHEY and CDR2 SVGAGI. The CDR3 is 14 amino acids. The CDR3 region is CASIRPGTGYEQYF. For the CDR3, the DNA is TGTGCCAGCATCAGACCCGGGACTGGCTACGAGCAGTACTTC.

The chain links TRBV20-1 to TRBJ1-1; 10 nucleotides align to TRBD1. The trim removed 3 bases at V and 4 bases at J, leaving 14 bases unmatched. Germline V gene data show CDR1 as DFQATT and CDR2 as SNEGSKA (reference sequence). The CDR3 is 17 amino acids. The CDR3 sequence: CSASGVWDRGGITEAFF. CDR3 nucleotide sequence: TGCAGTGCTAGTGGGGTTTGGGACAGGGGTGGTATCACTGAAGCTTTCTTT.

This clone was recorded once. The chain is built from TRBV19 and TRBJ2-7; tentatively, D is TRBD1 (6 bases). CDR1 is LNHDA, CDR2 SQIVND, per germline (reference sequence). Trimming removed 2 bases from V and 7 bases from J, with 24 bases in between. The CDR3 sequence is 17 residues long. The CDR3: CASSITTGQPFLGEQYF. The DNA for the CDR3 is TGTGCCAGTAGTATAACCACCGGACAGCCCTTCTTGGGGGAGCAGTACTTC. The whole variable domain, remainder taken from reference TRBV19 and TRBJ2-7, is DGGITQSPKYLFRKEGQNVTLSCEQNLNHDAMYWYRQDPGQGLRLIYYSQIVNDFQKGDIAEGYSVSREKKESFPLTVTSAQKNPTAFYLCASSITTGQPFLGEQYFGPGTRLTVT.

The chain is built from TRBV11-2 and TRBJ1-2; no reliable D call. V lost 5 bases, J lost 6 bases, and 13 bases lay in between. Germline V lookup: CDR1 SGHAT, CDR2 FQNNGV. This CDR3 is built from 13 residues. DNA of the CDR3: TGTGCCAGCAGCCCCCACGGGATGAATGGCTACACCTTC. Amino acid sequence: CASSPHGMNGYTF.

The rearrangement joins TRBV11-2 to TRBJ1-1, with a weak D call TRBD1 (6 bases). The V end lost 4 bases, the J end lost 1 base, and 7 bases lay between the germline ends. The CDR3 has 13 amino acids. Germline assignment: CDR1 SGHAT and CDR2 FQNNGV. CDR3 protein: CASSSGQNTEAFF. CDR3 in DNA: TGTGCCAGCAGCTCGGGACAGAACACTGAAGCTTTCTTT.

The chain uses TRBV6-1 and TRBJ1-1; no clear D gene. Trimming cost V 1 base and J 3 bases, with 12 bases left between them. The germline CDR1 and CDR2 sequences are MNHNS and SASEGT. CDR3 length: 15 residues. In DNA, the CDR3 is TGTGCCAGCAGTGAAGTTGCGAACAGCTACACTGAAGCTTTCTTT. Its protein is CASSEVANSYTEAFF.

The rearrangement uses TRBV24-1 and TRBJ2-3; no reliable D call. The V end was cut by 1 base, the J end by 6 bases, with 4 bases between. Germline values: CDR1 KGHDR, CDR2 SFDVKD. The CDR3 length is 12 residues. The CDR3 loop reads CATSDFGDTQYF. In DNA form, the CDR3 reads TGTGCCACCAGTGATTTCGGGGATACGCAGTATTTT.